Listed below are T cell receptor beta chains from one sample, sequenced in a study of blood T cell repertoires in COVID-19. Only in-frame clones appear in the TCRdb table, and some are missing; sequencing was by immunoSEQ multiplex PCR. The sample consists of under 250,000 clones, roughly 84% of them appearing once. What was sequenced was peripheral blood. These receptors all stem from a woman in her 40s who had recovered from COVID-19. CDR3s include the opening cysteine and the closing phenylalanine or tryptophan. D genes are given only for firm matches. Some rows have no size entry. The others give once, few or many, or a class for an expanded clone.

TRBV5-1,once,TRBJ1-5,TRBD1,TGCGCCAGCAGCCAGGGGGCCGGGGATCAGCCCCAGCATTTT,CASSQGAGDQPQHF
TRBV4-1,NA,TRBJ2-7,TRBD1,TGCGCCAGCAGCCAGGCCTATACGGGACAGGGCTCCTACGAGCAGTACTTC,CASSQAYTGQGSYEQYF
TRBV28,NA,TRBJ1-2,TRBD1,TGTGCCAGCAGTTTAGAGGACAGGGCGTATGGCTACACCTTC,CASSLEDRAYGYTF
TRBV11-1,NA,TRBJ2-1,NA,TGTGCCAGCAGCTCTCTCCCGGGGCGGGGGTTCTTC,CASSSLPGRGFF
TRBV27,NA,TRBJ1-1,NA,TGTGCCAGCAGACTACAGGGATCCACTGAAGCTTTCTTT,CASRLQGSTEAFF
TRBV5-1,NA,TRBJ2-1,TRBD1,TGCGCCAGCAGCTGGACAGGGGCCTACAATGAGCAGTTCTTC,CASSWTGAYNEQFF
TRBV3-1/TRBV3-2,NA,TRBJ2-6,TRBD2,TGTGCCAGCAGCCCGTGGGGACTAGCGGGGACTGGGGCCAACGTCCTGACTTTC,CASSPWGLAGTGANVLTF
TRBV11-2,NA,TRBJ2-3,NA,TGTGCCAGCAGTAATTCCCGCGGGGTTGCGGATACGCAGTATTTT,CASSNSRGVADTQYF
TRBV30,NA,TRBJ1-2,NA,TGTGCCTGGAGTCTGGGGAGCTCCTATGGCTACACCTTC,CAWSLGSSYGYTF
TRBV6-6,NA,TRBJ1-4,TRBD1,TGTGCCAGCGTTGGACAGGAAACAACTAATGAAAAACTGTTTTTT,CASVGQETTNEKLFF
TRBV12-3/TRBV12-4,NA,TRBJ1-2,NA,TGTGCCAGCAGCCAAGGGGCAGGGGATGGCTACACCTTC,CASSQGAGDGYTF
TRBV6-1,few,TRBJ2-3,TRBD2,TGTGCCAGCAGTGTTGGCGCGGGGGGGGACACAGATACGCAGTATTTT,CASSVGAGGDTDTQYF
TRBV6-4,NA,TRBJ1-5,NA,TGTGCCAGCAGTAGGGAAGGGGGCAATCAGCCCCAGCATTTT,CASSREGGNQPQHF
TRBV5-5,once,TRBJ1-1,NA,TGTGCCAGCAGCTTGGCCTACGGGAACACTGAAGCTTTCTTT,CASSLAYGNTEAFF
TRBV7-2,once,TRBJ2-1,TRBD1,TGTGCCAGCAGCTCGGACAGGAACAATGAGCAGTTCTTC,CASSSDRNNEQFF
TRBV5-1,NA,TRBJ1-2,TRBD1,TGCGCCAGCACCCAAACAGGGGGGTCGGATGGCTACACCTTC,CASTQTGGSDGYTF
TRBV5-4,NA,TRBJ2-1,NA,TGTGCCAGCAGCTTGGTTCTGGTTAGCTCCTACAATGAGCAGTTCTTC,CASSLVLVSSYNEQFF
TRBV5-1,NA,TRBJ1-5,NA,TGCGCCAGCAGCTTTTCTCCAGCGGATAGCAATCAGCCCCAGCATTTT,CASSFSPADSNQPQHF
TRBV7-2,NA,TRBJ2-7,NA,TGTGCCAGCAGCCCCGCCTACGAGCAGTACTTC,CASSPAYEQYF
TRBV5-1,NA,TRBJ2-5,NA,TGCGCCAGCAGCCGTTTGAGGACTAACCAAGAGACCCAGTACTTC,CASSRLRTNQETQYF
TRBV5-1,NA,TRBJ2-5,NA,TGCGCCAGCAGCCAAACGGCCTCAGGGTACCAAGAGACCCAGTACTTC,CASSQTASGYQETQYF
TRBV15,NA,TRBJ1-1,TRBD1,TGTGCCACCAGCGGACAGGGCCGTAGAACTGAAGCTTTCTTT,CATSGQGRRTEAFF
TRBV6-1,NA,TRBJ1-5,TRBD1,TGTGCCAGCAGTGAAGGGACAGGCTGGATTAGCAATCAGCCCCAGCATTTT,CASSEGTGWISNQPQHF
TRBV18,NA,TRBJ1-4,TRBD1,TGTGCCAGCTCACCGCGCTTGACAGGGGGCTTGAATGAAAAACTGTTTTTT,CASSPRLTGGLNEKLFF
TRBV7-2,once,TRBJ1-1,NA,TGTGCCAGCAGCTTAGCCGGTTCCGGTCGCGCTTTCTTT,CASSLAGSGRAFF
TRBV6-6,many,TRBJ2-1,NA,TGTGCCAGCAGGGTCGCAGGGCGCACCAATGAGCAGTTCTTC,CASRVAGRTNEQFF
TRBV5-6,NA,TRBJ2-3,TRBD2,TGTGCCAGCAGCTTGGTGGGGCGGGGGGGCACAGATACGCAGTATTTT,CASSLVGRGGTDTQYF